Each of the 30 T cell receptor beta chains below was sequenced from the same sample in a study of shared clonotypes between healthy human individuals. Profiled with immunoSEQ multiplex PCR; TCRdb holds only in-frame clones, not every one. The sample holds under 1,100,000 clones, 75% seen once. The sequencing sample was made of memory CD4+ T cells sorted from blood. Subset in this sample: CD45RA-negative fraction. These TCRs come from a man between 18 and 29 years old in good health.

This clone has just a few counts. The chain has TRBV19 and TRBJ1-6; D may be TRBD1 (6 bases). V lost 4 bases and J 9 bases, leaving 16 bases between the germline ends. Looked up from germline, CDR1 is LNHDA and CDR2 is SQIVND (reference sequence). This CDR3 has 15 amino acids. The CDR3 coding sequence is TGTGCCAGTAGTACAGGCCAGACAGGCGGTTCACCCCTCCACTTT. Protein sequence: CASSTGQTGGSPLHF. Based on the CDR3 plus reference TRBV19 and TRBJ1-6, the full variable domain is DGGITQSPKYLFRKEGQNVTLSCEQNLNHDAMYWYRQDPGQGLRLIYYSQIVNDFQKGDIAEGYSVSREKKESFPLTVTSAQKNPTAFYLCASSTGQTGGSPLHFGNGTRLTVT.

Many counts were recorded for this clone. This chain connects TRBV19 to TRBJ1-1; D might be TRBD1 (5 bases). The CDR3 covers 14 residues. Per the germline V gene, CDR1 is LNHDA and CDR2 is SQIVND (reference sequence). Trimming removed 3 bases from V and 10 bases from J, with 18 bases in between. The CDR3 region is CASSIPGTHVGAFF. CDR3 in DNA: TGTGCCAGTAGTATCCCCGGGACCCACGTAGGAGCTTTCTTT.

The V call is TRBV2, the J call TRBJ2-7; possibly TRBD2 for D (5 bases). Trimming left V 8 bases short and J 1 base short, with 15 bases between. CDR3 length: 14 amino acids. The germline V gene encodes CDR1 SNHLY and CDR2 FYNNEI. The CDR3 is CASDAGPTSYEQYF. DNA of the CDR3: TGTGCCAGCGATGCGGGCCCTACGTCCTACGAGCAGTACTTC.

V is TRBV10-1 and J is TRBJ1-2; D might be TRBD1 (6 bases). V shed 6 bases and J shed 6 bases, with 11 bases lying between them. This CDR3 is 12 amino acids long. Germline V lookup: CDR1 WNHNN, CDR2 SYGVQD (reference sequence). The CDR3 loop is CASSATGNGYTF. DNA for the CDR3: TGCGCCAGCAGCGCCACAGGGAATGGCTACACCTTC.

The rearrangement links TRBV10-3 to TRBJ2-3; perhaps TRBD2 as D (5 bases). Germline V gene sequence: CDR1 ENHRY, CDR2 SYGVKD. The ends were cut back, 4 bases at V and 1 base at J, with 15 bases in the middle. The CDR3 is 16 residues long. The CDR3, as DNA: TGTGCCATCAGTGGGACCTACGGAGGAGGCACAGATACGCAGTATTTT. It specifies CAISGTYGGGTDTQYF.

The chain combines TRBV5-8 with TRBJ2-5; 9 bases are a match to TRBD1. Germline trimming cut 4 bases from V and 4 bases from J; bases unmatched to any gene: 5. Germline CDR1 and CDR2: SGHTS and YDEGEE. This CDR3 has 14 amino acids. CDR3 in DNA: TGTGCCAGCAGCCTGGGACAGGGATCAGAGACCCAGTACTTC. Its protein is CASSLGQGSETQYF.

The J gene is TRBJ2-1, the V gene TRBV2, with 8 bases lining up with TRBD1. The CDR3 covers 13 residues. Trimming at V came to 6 bases and at J to 7 bases, leaving 5 bases not matched to a gene. The germline V gene has CDR1 SNHLY and CDR2 FYNNEI. As DNA, the CDR3 is TGTGCCAGCAGACCGGGACAGGTTAATGAGCAGTTCTTC. This gives the protein CASRPGQVNEQFF.

The rearrangement links TRBV7-9 to TRBJ2-3; D ambiguous. The CDR3 is 15 residues long. V dropped 5 bases and J dropped 0 bases, with 12 bases sitting between them. Germline CDR1 SEHNR, CDR2 FQNEAQ (reference sequence). The CDR3 DNA sequence: TGTGCCAGCAGCCAGTTAGACTTCAGCACAGATACGCAGTATTTT. Its translation: CASSQLDFSTDTQYF. Filled out from reference TRBV7-9 and TRBJ2-3, the complete variable domain reads DTGVSQNPRHKITKRGQNVTFRCDPISEHNRLYWYRQTLGQGPEFLTYFQNEAQLEKSRLLSDRFSAERPKGSFSTLEIQRTEQGDSAMYLCASSQLDFSTDTQYFGPGTRLTVL.

The rearrangement links TRBV6-1 to TRBJ1-6; D may be TRBD1 (5 bases). The CDR3 runs 17 residues. CDR1 is MNHNS, CDR2 SASEGT, per germline. The V gene lost 0 bases and the J gene lost 0 bases, with 9 bases spanning the gap. The CDR3 sequence is CASSEALQGSYNSPLHF. The CDR3 DNA follows: TGTGCCAGCAGTGAAGCGCTTCAGGGCTCCTATAATTCACCCCTCCACTTT.

This chain connects TRBV21-1 to TRBJ1-5. TRBV21-1 is a documented pseudogene. CDR3 length equals 17 residues. CDR3 bases: TGTGCCAGCAGCAAAGATTGTGCAGGGAGGTTTCATCAGCCCCAGCATTTT. It translates to CASSKDCAGRFHQPQHF.

This clone was seen a handful of times. The V gene is TRBV7-2, the J gene TRBJ1-3; the match to TRBD1 covers 9 bases. The V segment lost 3 bases and the J segment 4 bases; nucleotides outside the gene matches: 4. This CDR3 has 15 residues. Germline-derived CDR1 and CDR2 are SGHTA and FQGNSA. The CDR3 DNA follows: TGTGCCAGCAGCTTTCGGACAGGGGCCGGAAACACCATATATTTT. This encodes CASSFRTGAGNTIYF.

The V gene is TRBV5-1, the J gene TRBJ1-1; D may be TRBD1 (5 bases). Trimming cost V 6 bases and J 5 bases, with 17 bases left between them. Germline assignment: CDR1 SGHRS and CDR2 YFSETQ. CDR3 length equals 14 residues. DNA for the CDR3: TGCGCCAGCACCTCGGAAGGGGCGAGGACTGAAGCTTTCTTT. Translating gives CASTSEGARTEAFF.

This chain uses TRBV7-8 with TRBJ1-5, with D possibly being TRBD1 (5 bases). The V and J ends lost 3 bases and 4 bases respectively, with 13 bases between them. The length of the CDR3 is 15 residues. The germline CDR1 and CDR2 sequences are SGHVS and FQNEAQ. CDR3 protein: CASSLGRGGNQPQHF. The CDR3 DNA is TGTGCCAGCAGCTTGGGGAGGGGCGGGAATCAGCCCCAGCATTTT.

This clone was detected a few times. V usage is TRBV2 and J usage is TRBJ1-5; TRBD1 might be the D (5 bases). Germline CDR1 reads SNHLY; CDR2 reads FYNNEI. The ends were cut back, 5 bases at V and 2 bases at J, with 10 bases in the middle. CDR3 length: 14 residues. For the CDR3, the DNA is TGTGCCAGCAGTTCCGGGACGGGCAATCAGCCCCAGCATTTT. Amino acid sequence: CASSSGTGNQPQHF.

The rearrangement joins TRBV18 to TRBJ2-1, with a possible D match to TRBD2 (6 bases). Trimming shortened V by 1 base and J by 7 bases, and 14 bases separated the two germline ends. Per germline, CDR1 KGHSH and CDR2 LQKENI. The CDR3 is 15 amino acids. The CDR3 here is CASSPRSGVRNEQFF. Here the CDR3 DNA reads TGTGCCAGCTCACCACGGTCGGGAGTTAGGAATGAGCAGTTCTTC.

The chain couples TRBV2 to TRBJ1-1; 7 bases are a match to TRBD1. With 0 bases clipped from V and 1 base from J, the junction kept 5 bases outside the gene matches. The CDR3 is made up of 16 amino acids. Germline values: CDR1 SNHLY, CDR2 FYNNEI. The CDR3 loop is CASSEALHRGNTEAFF. As DNA, the CDR3 is TGTGCCAGCAGTGAAGCGCTTCACAGGGGGAACACTGAAGCTTTCTTT.

V usage is TRBV2 and J usage is TRBJ1-5, with TRBD1 as a possible D gene (5 bases). V lost 6 bases to trimming and J lost 7 bases, with 16 bases between them. The CDR3 sequence is 14 residues long. Germline CDR1 and CDR2: SNHLY and FYNNEI. CDR3 region: CASSGPGPKQPQHF. The CDR3, as DNA: TGTGCCAGCAGCGGACCGGGGCCGAAGCAGCCCCAGCATTTT.

J is TRBJ1-5 and V is TRBV27; D remains unclear. Trimming took off 0 bases at V and 0 bases at J, with 6 bases between the two ends. The length of the CDR3 is 15 residues. Looked up from germline, CDR1 is MNHEY and CDR2 is SMNVEV (reference sequence). The CDR3 DNA follows: TGTGCCAGCAGTTTATCGTCTTATAGCAATCAGCCCCAGCATTTT. Translation: CASSLSSYSNQPQHF.

This clone was seen a few times. In the same sample, other DNA sequences code for this CDR3. The J gene is TRBJ2-6, the V gene TRBV10-1, with D unclear. CDR3 length: 15 residues. Trimming left V 0 bases short and J 2 bases short, with 5 bases between. Germline CDR1 WNHNN, CDR2 SYGVQD (reference sequence). The CDR3 region has the DNA TGCGCCAGCAGTGAGTCCGGAGCTGGGGCCAACGTCCTGACTTTC. It translates to CASSESGAGANVLTF.

Only a few counts were recorded for this clone. V gene TRBV10-3 combines with J gene TRBJ1-5; no reliable D call. The CDR3 has 13 residues. V was cut by 0 bases and J by 8 bases, with 8 bases left in between. Germline CDR1 and CDR2: ENHRY and SYGVKD. The CDR3 here is CAISESKEEPQHF. CDR3 coding DNA: TGTGCCATCAGTGAGTCTAAGGAGGAGCCCCAGCATTTT.

About this clone itself: This same CDR3 is encoded by further DNA sequences in the sample. The chain joins TRBV18 to TRBJ1-1; 7 positions match TRBD1. The CDR3 length is 13 residues. The V segment lost 6 bases and the J segment 0 bases; nucleotides outside the gene matches: 1. In germline, CDR1 is KGHSH, CDR2 LQKENI. CDR3 sequence reads: CASSGQLNTEAFF. In DNA form, the CDR3 reads TGTGCCAGCTCGGGACAGTTGAACACTGAAGCTTTCTTT. Variable domain in full (rest from reference TRBV18 and TRBJ1-1): NAGVMQNPRHLVRRRGQEARLRCSPMKGHSHVYWYRQLPEEGLKFMVYLQKENIIDESGMPKERFSAEFPKEGPSILRIQQVVRGDSAAYFCASSGQLNTEAFFGQGTRLTVV.

The V gene is TRBV28, the J gene TRBJ1-4, with TRBD1 matching 7 bases. The CDR3 extends over 13 amino acids. J was trimmed by 7 bases and V by 6 bases; bases with no gene match: 5. The germline gives CDR1 MDHEN, CDR2 SYDVKM. The CDR3 DNA follows: TGTGCCAGCAGGCCGACAGGGCCTGAAAAACTGTTTTTT. Translated: CASRPTGPEKLFF.

J is TRBJ2-7 and V is TRBV2; no definite D call. V gave up 7 bases and J gave up 5 bases, with 12 bases separating them. Germline CDR1 SNHLY, CDR2 FYNNEI. The CDR3 is made up of 12 amino acids. CDR3 nucleotides: TGTGCCAGCAACCAGTATCTCGACGAGCAGTACTTC. It encodes CASNQYLDEQYF.

The gene calls are TRBV28 and TRBJ1-5; the match to TRBD1 covers 7 bases. The CDR3 covers 15 residues. Per the germline V gene, CDR1 is MDHEN and CDR2 is SYDVKM. V lost 0 bases to trimming and J lost 9 bases; unmatched junction nucleotides: 8. The CDR3 nucleotides read TGTGCCAGCAGTTTATGGGGCAGGGGGGAATGGCCCCAGCATTTT. Protein product: CASSLWGRGEWPQHF. Filled out from reference TRBV28 and TRBJ1-5, the complete variable domain reads DVKVTQSSRYLVKRTGEKVFLECVQDMDHENMFWYRQDPGLGLRLIYFSYDVKMKEKGDIPEGYSVSREKKERFSLILESASTNQTSMYLCASSLWGRGEWPQHFGDGTRLSIL.

Many counts were recorded for this clone. This rearrangement joins TRBV10-3 to TRBJ1-1; 8 bases map to TRBD1. After removal of 3 bases from V and 6 bases from J, the junction contained 9 bases not matched to a gene. This CDR3 comprises 15 residues. Germline CDR1 ENHRY, CDR2 SYGVKD. The CDR3 reads CAISDRQGNSPEAFF. CDR3 DNA: TGTGCCATCAGTGACCGACAGGGGAACTCGCCTGAAGCTTTCTTT.

The chain couples TRBV4-1 to TRBJ2-6; weak D call: TRBD1 (7 bases). V shed 1 base and J shed 1 base, with 11 bases lying between them. The CDR3 sequence is 17 residues long. Germline CDR1 is MGHRA and CDR2 is YSYEKL. CDR3 sequence: CASSQGQGLSGANVLTF. The CDR3 DNA follows: TGCGCCAGCAGCCAAGGACAGGGACTGTCTGGGGCCAACGTCCTGACTTTC.

J is TRBJ2-2 and V is TRBV11-2; D is uncertain. Deletions cut 5 bases from V and 4 bases from J, with 14 bases between. This CDR3 spans 15 amino acids. Germline V gene lookup returns CDR1 SGHAT and CDR2 FQNNGV. DNA for the CDR3: TGTGCCAGCAGCCCTGATGGGAAGTCCACCGGGGAGCTGTTTTTT. This encodes CASSPDGKSTGELFF. Looking up the rest from reference TRBV11-2 and TRBJ2-2 gives the full variable domain: EAGVAQSPRYKIIEKRQSVAFWCNPISGHATLYWYQQILGQGPKLLIQFQNNGVVDDSQLPKDRFSAERLKGVDSTLKIQPAKLEDSAVYLCASSPDGKSTGELFFGEGSRLTVL.

This chain joins TRBV13 and TRBJ1-1; D might be TRBD1 (6 bases). This CDR3 has 16 amino acids. Between the trimmed V and J ends, which lost 4 bases and 4 bases, there was a span of 19 bases. Germline V gives CDR1 PRHDT, CDR2 FYEKMQ (reference sequence). CDR3 protein: CASSSENRVGGTEAFF. The DNA of the CDR3 is TGTGCCAGCAGCTCCGAGAACAGGGTGGGAGGCACTGAAGCTTTCTTT.

The chain carries TRBV7-2 and TRBJ2-5; no reliable D call. This CDR3 has 14 residues. Germline V gene lookup returns CDR1 SGHTA and CDR2 FQGNSA. V shed 5 bases and J shed 4 bases, with 14 bases lying between them. The CDR3 reads CASSLRSLRETQYF. The CDR3, as DNA: TGTGCCAGCAGCCTGAGATCTCTAAGAGAGACCCAGTACTTC.

V gene TRBV2 combines with J gene TRBJ2-7; D gene unclear. The CDR3 is made up of 13 amino acids. V lost 6 bases and J lost 1, with 10 bases in between. The V gene's germline CDR1 is SNHLY and CDR2 FYNNEI. CDR3 loop: CASSQDGSYEQYF. For the CDR3, the DNA is TGTGCCAGCAGCCAGGATGGGTCCTACGAGCAGTACTTC.